Following are 16 T cell receptor beta chains from one sample sequenced in a study of CD8+ T cells in alopecia areata. Treatment given: oral pan-JAK inhibitor, 5-10 mg twice daily. The sequencing template was cDNA reverse transcribed from extracted RNA. Sequencing was performed with immunoSEQ multiplex PCR; in TCRdb, only in-frame clones are kept and a portion is missing. The data show some 170,000 clones, roughly 63% seen once. Sequenced material: CD4+ T cells sorted from blood, taken at roughly week 55, from a patient treated with tofacitinib. The receptors were gathered from a human donor with alopecia areata.

This clone was observed a handful of times. This chain uses TRBV4-1 with TRBJ2-5; D not resolved. Per germline, CDR1 MGHRA and CDR2 YSYEKL. Deletions cut 1 base from V and 2 bases from J, with 5 bases between. CDR3 length: 13 residues. The DNA of the CDR3 is TGCGCCAGCAGCCAAGGGCAGCAAGAGACCCAGTACTTC. This encodes CASSQGQQETQYF.

The CDR3 protein is CRADRRGEQYF. The DNA of the CDR3 is TGCCGAGCCGACAGGCGCGGCGAGCAGTACTTC. The chain carries TRBV20-1 and TRBJ2-7, with D possibly matching TRBD1 (6 bases). Germline CDR1 DFQATT, CDR2 SNEGSKA (reference sequence). This CDR3 has 11 residues.

Worth noting for this clone: Additional DNA sequences in this sample encode the identical CDR3. V and J are TRBV18 and TRBJ1-1, with 9 bases aligning to TRBD1. Germline V gene sequence: CDR1 KGHSH, CDR2 LQKENI. V shed 0 bases and J 0 bases; nucleotides not matched to a gene: 2. CDR3 size: 16 residues. CDR3 protein: CASSPPGQGMNTEAFF. CDR3 in DNA: TGTGCCAGCTCACCACCCGGACAGGGGATGAACACTGAAGCTTTCTTT.

V is TRBV5-1 and J is TRBJ1-6; TRBD1 is a possible D gene (6 bases). The CDR3 consists of 16 residues. CDR1 SGHRS and CDR2 YFSETQ come from the germline V gene. The V gene lost 0 bases and the J gene lost 4 bases, with 11 bases spanning the gap. CDR3 loop: CASSLDGDIYNSPLHF. CDR3 in DNA: TGCGCCAGCAGCTTGGATGGGGACATTTATAATTCACCCCTCCACTTT.

This chain links TRBV10-3 with TRBJ1-2; TRBD1 aligns across 9 bases. The V gene end was trimmed by 3 bases and the J gene end by 6 bases; junction bases not matched to a gene: 2. Germline CDR1 and CDR2: ENHRY and SYGVKD. CDR3 size: 13 residues. In DNA form, the CDR3 reads TGTGCCATCAGTGAAACAGGGGGCGATGGCTACACCTTC. This sequence encodes CAISETGGDGYTF.

J is TRBJ2-2 and V is TRBV7-2, with D unresolved. Germline lookup yields CDR1 SGHTA and CDR2 FQGNSA. The CDR3 extends over 13 amino acids. With 5 bases removed from V and 13 bases from J, the gap between germline ends came to 17 bases. The CDR3 sequence is CASSLYTSGLLFF. CDR3 DNA sequence: TGTGCCAGCAGCCTCTATACATCCGGGTTGCTGTTTTTT.

The V gene is TRBV12-5, the J gene TRBJ2-3, with no clear D. CDR1 and CDR2 (germline): LGHNT, FRNRAP. This CDR3 has 11 amino acids. V shed 6 bases and J shed 4 bases, with 5 bases lying between them. CDR3 sequence: CASGAADTQYF. CDR3 nucleotides: TGTGCTAGTGGGGCGGCAGATACGCAGTATTTT.

In its sample, this clone was seen once. The chain uses TRBV4-1 and TRBJ1-2, with 7 bases aligning to TRBD1. Unmatched junction bases numbered 9, after V lost 0 bases and J lost 8 bases. The CDR3 contains 15 residues. Per the germline V gene, CDR1 is MGHRA and CDR2 is YSYEKL. CDR3 DNA sequence: TGCGCCAGCAGCCAAGACCTGACAGGGTTGAGAGGCTACACCTTC. This translates into CASSQDLTGLRGYTF.

The rearrangement links TRBV7-2 to TRBJ1-4; no clear D gene. From germline, CDR1 is SGHTA and CDR2 FQGNSA. The CDR3 covers 18 residues. With 2 bases removed from V and 0 bases from J, the gap between germline ends came to 16 bases. The CDR3 DNA is TGTGCCAGCAGCTTACGGAGCAGGCGATTTCCAACTAATGAAAAACTGTTTTTT. Translation gives CASSLRSRRFPTNEKLFF.

The V gene is TRBV30, the J gene TRBJ1-2; a possible D gene is TRBD1 (5 bases). The CDR3 spans 12 residues. The V and J ends lost 5 bases and 7 bases respectively, with 14 bases between them. The germline CDR1 and CDR2 sequences are GTSNPN and SVGIG (reference sequence). The CDR3 DNA follows: TGTGCCTGGGGCAGCGGGGGAAGTGGCTACACCTTC. This codes for CAWGSGGSGYTF.

V and J are TRBV4-1 and TRBJ2-7; 9 positions match TRBD1. With 3 bases clipped from V and 1 base from J, the junction kept 10 bases outside the gene matches. The CDR3 spans 17 residues. Germline V lookup: CDR1 MGHRA, CDR2 YSYEKL. The CDR3 loop reads CASSQGGTGKRSYEQYF. In DNA form, the CDR3 reads TGCGCCAGCAGCCAGGGAGGGACAGGGAAAAGATCCTACGAGCAGTACTTC.

This clone was seen a handful of times. CDR3 nucleotide sequence: TGTGCCAGCAGTTTAATGGAAAATTCACCCCTCCACTTT. This gives the protein CASSLMENSPLHF. The V gene is TRBV27, the J gene TRBJ1-6, with D hard to call. The CDR3 runs 13 residues. Trimming removed 2 bases from V and 7 bases from J, with 6 bases in between. Per the germline V gene, CDR1 is MNHEY and CDR2 is SMNVEV (reference sequence).

The chain couples TRBV5-1 to TRBJ2-3; no firm D call. The CDR3 sequence is 17 residues long. The germline gives CDR1 SGHRS, CDR2 YFSETQ. The V end lost 1 base, the J end lost 1 base, and 16 bases lay between the germline ends. DNA for the CDR3: TGCGCCAGCAGCTTGACTTTTGGCTCCGACGGCACAGATACGCAGTATTTT. Translating gives CASSLTFGSDGTDTQYF. Based on the CDR3 plus reference TRBV5-1 and TRBJ2-3, the full variable domain is KAGVTQTPRYLIKTRGQQVTLSCSPISGHRSVSWYQQTPGQGLQFLFEYFSETQRNKGNFPGRFSGRQFSNSRSEMNVSTLELGDSALYLCASSLTFGSDGTDTQYFGPGTRLTVL.

V and J are TRBV6-5 and TRBJ1-6; TRBD1 is a possible D gene (5 bases). With 2 bases removed from V and 6 bases from J, the gap between germline ends came to 8 bases. From germline, CDR1 is MNHEY and CDR2 SVGAGI. This CDR3 has 14 residues. Here the CDR3 DNA reads TGTGCCAGCAGTTACCGACAGAGTAATTCACCCCTCCACTTT. It translates to CASSYRQSNSPLHF.

This rearrangement joins TRBV4-2 to TRBJ2-5, with 10 bases that match TRBD2. This CDR3 comprises 15 residues. From germline, CDR1 is LGHNA and CDR2 YNFKEQ. V was clipped by 2 bases and J by 3 bases; unmatched bases: 3. The CDR3 loop is CASSQSLAGEETQYF. The DNA of the CDR3 is TGTGCCAGCAGCCAATCTCTAGCGGGGGAAGAGACCCAGTACTTC.

This chain joins TRBV6-6 and TRBJ2-5; tentatively, D is TRBD2 (6 bases). Germline V gene sequence: CDR1 MNHNY, CDR2 SVGAGI (reference sequence). Trimming left V 6 bases short and J 4 bases short, with 12 bases between. The CDR3 totals 13 residues. Written as DNA, the CDR3 is TGTGCCAGCAGCCGGGTGGAGGGAGAGACCCAGTACTTC. It encodes CASSRVEGETQYF.